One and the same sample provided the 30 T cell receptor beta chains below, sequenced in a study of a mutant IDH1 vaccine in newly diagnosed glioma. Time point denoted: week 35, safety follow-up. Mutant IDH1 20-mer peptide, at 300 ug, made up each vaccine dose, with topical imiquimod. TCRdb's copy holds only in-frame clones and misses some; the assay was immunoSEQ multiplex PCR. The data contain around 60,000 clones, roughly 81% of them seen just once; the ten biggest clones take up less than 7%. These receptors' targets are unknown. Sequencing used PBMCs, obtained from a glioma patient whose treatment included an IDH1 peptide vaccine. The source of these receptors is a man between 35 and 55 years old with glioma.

CDR3 coding DNA: TGTGCCAGCAGCTTAGTTCTGGGGGCGCGGGAGCAGTACTTC. It translates to CASSLVLGAREQYF. This chain uses TRBV7-2 with TRBJ2-7, with D perhaps TRBD1 (6 bases). CDR1 and CDR2 (germline): SGHTA, FQGNSA. The CDR3 has 14 amino acids. V was clipped by 1 base and J by 7 bases, with 14 bases between them.

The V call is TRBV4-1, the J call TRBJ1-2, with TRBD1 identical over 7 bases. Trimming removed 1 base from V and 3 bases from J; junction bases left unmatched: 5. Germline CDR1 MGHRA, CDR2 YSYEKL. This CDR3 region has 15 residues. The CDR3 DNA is TGCGCCAGCAGCCAAGCCAGGGGGAAGCACTATGGCTACACCTTC. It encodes CASSQARGKHYGYTF.

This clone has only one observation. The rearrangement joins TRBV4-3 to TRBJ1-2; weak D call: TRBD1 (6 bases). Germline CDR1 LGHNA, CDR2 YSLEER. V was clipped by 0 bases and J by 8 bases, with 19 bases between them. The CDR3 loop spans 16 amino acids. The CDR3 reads CASSQDLGTLWDGYTF. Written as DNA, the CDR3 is TGCGCCAGCAGCCAAGATCTGGGGACACTCTGGGACGGCTACACCTTC.

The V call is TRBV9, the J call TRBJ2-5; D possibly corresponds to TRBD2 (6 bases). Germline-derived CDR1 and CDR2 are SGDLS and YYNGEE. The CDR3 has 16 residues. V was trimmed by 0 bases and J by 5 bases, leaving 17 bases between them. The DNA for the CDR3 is TGTGCCAGCAGCGTAGGGAGGGAGACGTTAACCGAGACCCAGTACTTC. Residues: CASSVGRETLTETQYF. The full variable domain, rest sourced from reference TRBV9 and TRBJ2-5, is DSGVTQTPKHLITATGQRVTLRCSPRSGDLSVYWYQQSLDQGLQFLIQYYNGEERAKGNILERFSAQQFPDLHSELNLSSLELGDSALYFCASSVGRETLTETQYFGPGTRLLVL.

CDR3 DNA sequence: TGTGCCAGCAGCGCCCGGACTAGCGGTCCCTACGAGCAGTACTTC. Its protein is CASSARTSGPYEQYF. The chain links TRBV7-9 to TRBJ2-7; 10 nucleotides align to TRBD2. Germline lookup yields CDR1 SEHNR and CDR2 FQNEAQ (reference sequence). The CDR3 totals 15 residues. The ends lost 5 bases at V and 2 bases at J; junction bases unmatched: 6.

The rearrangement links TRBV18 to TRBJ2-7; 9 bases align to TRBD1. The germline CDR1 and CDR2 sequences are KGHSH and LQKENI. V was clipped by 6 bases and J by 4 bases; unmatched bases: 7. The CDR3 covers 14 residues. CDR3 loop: CASSAGTGRYEQYF. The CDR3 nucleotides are TGTGCCAGCTCTGCCGGGACAGGGAGATACGAGCAGTACTTC. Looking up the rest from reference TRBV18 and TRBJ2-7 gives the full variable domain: NAGVMQNPRHLVRRRGQEARLRCSPMKGHSHVYWYRQLPEEGLKFMVYLQKENIIDESGMPKERFSAEFPKEGPSILRIQQVVRGDSAAYFCASSAGTGRYEQYFGPGTRLTVT.

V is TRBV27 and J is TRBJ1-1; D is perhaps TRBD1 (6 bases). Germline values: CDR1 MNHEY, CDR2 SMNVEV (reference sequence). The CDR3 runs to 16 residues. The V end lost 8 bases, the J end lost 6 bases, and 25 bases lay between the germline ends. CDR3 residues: CASGDNREVRVSEAFF. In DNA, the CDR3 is TGTGCCAGCGGGGATAACAGGGAGGTCAGGGTTTCTGAAGCTTTCTTT.

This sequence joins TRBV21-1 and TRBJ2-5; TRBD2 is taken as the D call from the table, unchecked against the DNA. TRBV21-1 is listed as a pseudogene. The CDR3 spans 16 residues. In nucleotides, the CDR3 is TGTGCCAGCAGCAAAAGGACTCCGGGCAAGGAAGAGACCCAGTACTTC. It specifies CASSKRTPGKEETQYF.

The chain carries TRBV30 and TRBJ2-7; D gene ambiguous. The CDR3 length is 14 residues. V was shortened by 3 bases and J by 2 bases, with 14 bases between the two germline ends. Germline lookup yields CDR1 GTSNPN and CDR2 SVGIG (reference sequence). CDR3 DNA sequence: TGTGCCTGGAGCTATAAGGCAGGAGCCTACGAGCAGTACTTC. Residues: CAWSYKAGAYEQYF.

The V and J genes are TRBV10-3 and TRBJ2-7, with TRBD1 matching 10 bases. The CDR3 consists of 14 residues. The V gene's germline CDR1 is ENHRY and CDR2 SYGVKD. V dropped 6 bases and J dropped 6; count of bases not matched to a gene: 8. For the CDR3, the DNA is TGTGCCATCAGACCCGGGACAGGGGTAGGCGAGCAGTACTTC. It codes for CAIRPGTGVGEQYF.

The CDR3 here is CASSFGTGTDTQYF. CDR3 in DNA: TGTGCCAGCAGCTTTGGGACAGGGACAGATACGCAGTATTTT. The chain combines TRBV5-6 with TRBJ2-3, with 9 bases fitting TRBD1. This CDR3 region has 14 residues. Germline V lookup: CDR1 SGHDT, CDR2 YYEEEE. V lost 2 bases and J lost 3; bases outside the gene matches: 1.

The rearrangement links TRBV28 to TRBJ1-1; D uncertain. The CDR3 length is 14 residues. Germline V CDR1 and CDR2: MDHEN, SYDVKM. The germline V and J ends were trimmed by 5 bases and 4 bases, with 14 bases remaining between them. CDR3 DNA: TGTGCCAGCAGTGGTAGTGGTCCGACCACTGAAGCTTTCTTT. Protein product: CASSGSGPTTEAFF.

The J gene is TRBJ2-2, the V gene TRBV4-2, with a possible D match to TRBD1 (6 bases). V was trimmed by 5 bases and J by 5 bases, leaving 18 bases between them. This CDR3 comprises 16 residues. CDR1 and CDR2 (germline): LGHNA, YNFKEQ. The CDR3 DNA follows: TGTGCCAGCAGCTTGTACCTAACAGGGTCAACCGGGGAGCTGTTTTTT. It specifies CASSLYLTGSTGELFF.

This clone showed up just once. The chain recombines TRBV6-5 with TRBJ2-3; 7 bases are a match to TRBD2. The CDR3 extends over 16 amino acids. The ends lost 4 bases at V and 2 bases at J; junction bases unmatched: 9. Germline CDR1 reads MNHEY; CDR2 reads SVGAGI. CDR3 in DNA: TGTGCCAGCAGTTTGACGCGGGGGTACTTCACAGATACGCAGTATTTT. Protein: CASSLTRGYFTDTQYF.

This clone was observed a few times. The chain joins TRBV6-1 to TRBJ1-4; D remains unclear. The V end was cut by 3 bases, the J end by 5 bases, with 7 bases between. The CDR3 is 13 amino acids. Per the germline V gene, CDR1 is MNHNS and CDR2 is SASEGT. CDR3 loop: CASSDPLNEKLFF. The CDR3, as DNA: TGTGCCAGCAGTGACCCTCTGAATGAAAAACTGTTTTTT.

The CDR3 spells CASSLGKNYGYTF. CDR3 nucleotide sequence: TGTGCCAGTAGTTTAGGGAAGAACTATGGCTACACCTTC. The V call is TRBV19, the J call TRBJ1-2, with no clear D. CDR1 LNHDA and CDR2 SQIVND come from the germline V gene (reference sequence). There are 13 residues in the CDR3. V was pared by 5 bases and J by 2 bases, with 9 bases between.

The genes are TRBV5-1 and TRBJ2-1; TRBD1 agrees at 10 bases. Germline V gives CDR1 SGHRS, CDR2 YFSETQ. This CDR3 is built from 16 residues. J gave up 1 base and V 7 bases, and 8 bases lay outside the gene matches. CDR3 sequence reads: CASGRGQGVSYNEQFF. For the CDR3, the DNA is TGCGCCAGCGGCCGTGGACAGGGGGTATCCTACAATGAGCAGTTCTTC.

The CDR3 DNA follows: TGTGCCAGCAGCTTCCACGGGGTTGAAGCTTTCTTT. Protein sequence: CASSFHGVEAFF. This chain links TRBV7-2 with TRBJ1-1, with no clear D. V was cut by 3 bases and J by 7 bases, with 9 bases left in between. The length of the CDR3 is 12 residues. Germline V gene lookup returns CDR1 SGHTA and CDR2 FQGNSA.

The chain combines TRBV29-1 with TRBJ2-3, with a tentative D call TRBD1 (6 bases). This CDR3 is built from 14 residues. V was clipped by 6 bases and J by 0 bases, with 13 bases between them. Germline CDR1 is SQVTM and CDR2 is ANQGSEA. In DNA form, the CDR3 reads TGCAGCGTCCCCCGAGGGGGAAGCACAGATACGCAGTATTTT. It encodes CSVPRGGSTDTQYF.

The CDR3 sequence: CATSRDWVDNYGYTF. The CDR3 DNA sequence: TGTGCCACCAGCAGAGATTGGGTAGATAACTATGGCTACACCTTC. The chain links TRBV15 to TRBJ1-2; D not certain. CDR3 length: 15 residues. Trimming removed 0 bases at V and 1 base at J, with 9 bases between. In germline, CDR1 is LNHNV, CDR2 YYDKDF (reference sequence).

The CDR3 loop reads CASSDEGNQPQHF. The CDR3 DNA follows: TGCGCCAGCAGTGATGAGGGGAATCAGCCCCAGCATTTT. This chain links TRBV10-2 with TRBJ1-5; TRBD1 is a possible D gene (5 bases). V was clipped by 3 bases and J by 4 bases, with 7 bases between them. CDR3 length equals 13 residues. From germline, CDR1 is WSHSY and CDR2 SAAADI.

The DNA for the CDR3 is TGTGCCAGTAGTATCAGGGGGCTAGAGGTGAACACTGAAGCTTTCTTT. It translates to CASSIRGLEVNTEAFF. This rearrangement joins TRBV19 to TRBJ1-1; 8 nucleotides match TRBD1. The CDR3 loop spans 16 amino acids. Unmatched junction bases numbered 6, after V lost 3 bases and J lost 0 bases. In germline, CDR1 is LNHDA, CDR2 SQIVND (reference sequence).

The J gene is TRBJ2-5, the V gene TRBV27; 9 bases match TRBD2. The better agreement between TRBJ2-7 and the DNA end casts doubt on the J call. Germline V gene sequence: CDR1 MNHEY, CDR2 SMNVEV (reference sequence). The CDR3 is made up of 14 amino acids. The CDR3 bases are TGTGCCAGCAGTTTCTTGCGGGAGGGGAACGAGCAGTACTTC. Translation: CASSFLREGNEQYF.

In DNA form, the CDR3 reads TGCGCCAGCGCCCCATTTGGTACTAATGAAAAACTGTTTTTT. Translating gives CASAPFGTNEKLFF. The rearrangement links TRBV5-1 to TRBJ1-4; D gene uncertain. Germline V gene lookup returns CDR1 SGHRS and CDR2 YFSETQ. V lost 7 bases, J lost 2 bases, and 12 bases lay in between. CDR3 length equals 14 residues.

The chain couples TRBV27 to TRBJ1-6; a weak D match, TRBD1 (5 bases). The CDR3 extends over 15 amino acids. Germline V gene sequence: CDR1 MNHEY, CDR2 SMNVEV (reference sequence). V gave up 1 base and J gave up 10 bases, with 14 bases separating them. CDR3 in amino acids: CASSLWAGILSPLHF. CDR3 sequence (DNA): TGTGCCAGCAGTTTATGGGCAGGGATTTTATCACCCCTCCACTTT.

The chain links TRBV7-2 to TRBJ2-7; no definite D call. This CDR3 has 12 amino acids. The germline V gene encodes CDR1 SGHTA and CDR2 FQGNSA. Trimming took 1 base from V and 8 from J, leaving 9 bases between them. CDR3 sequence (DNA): TGTGCCAGCAGCTTAGGACTCGCCCAGCAGTACTTC. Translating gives CASSLGLAQQYF.

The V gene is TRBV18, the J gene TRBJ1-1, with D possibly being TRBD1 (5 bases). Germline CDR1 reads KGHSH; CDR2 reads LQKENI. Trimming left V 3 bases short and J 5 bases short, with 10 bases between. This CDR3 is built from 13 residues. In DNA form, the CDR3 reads TGTGCCAGCTCACCCCTGGCAGGGACTGAAGCTTTCTTT. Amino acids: CASSPLAGTEAFF.

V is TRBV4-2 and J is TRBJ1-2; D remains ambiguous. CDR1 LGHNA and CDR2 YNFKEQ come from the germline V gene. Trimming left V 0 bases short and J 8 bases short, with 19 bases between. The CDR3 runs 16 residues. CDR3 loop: CASSQDLAATFGGYTF. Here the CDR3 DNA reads TGTGCCAGCAGCCAAGACTTGGCAGCGACGTTCGGGGGCTACACCTTC.

CDR3 region: CASSTGQGRAGELFF. The CDR3 DNA reads TGTGCCAGCAGCACGGGACAGGGACGGGCCGGGGAGCTGTTTTTT. The V gene is TRBV9, the J gene TRBJ2-2; TRBD1 matches at 9 bases. Looked up from germline, CDR1 is SGDLS and CDR2 is YYNGEE. V lost 4 bases and J lost 6; bases outside the gene matches: 7. This CDR3 spans 15 amino acids.

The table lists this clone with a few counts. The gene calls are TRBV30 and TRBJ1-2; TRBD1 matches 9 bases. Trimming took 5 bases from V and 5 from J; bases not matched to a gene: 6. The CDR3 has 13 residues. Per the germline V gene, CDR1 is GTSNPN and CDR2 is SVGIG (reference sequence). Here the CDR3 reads CAWRDRAGYGYTF. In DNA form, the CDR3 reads TGTGCCTGGCGGGACAGGGCGGGGTATGGCTACACCTTC.